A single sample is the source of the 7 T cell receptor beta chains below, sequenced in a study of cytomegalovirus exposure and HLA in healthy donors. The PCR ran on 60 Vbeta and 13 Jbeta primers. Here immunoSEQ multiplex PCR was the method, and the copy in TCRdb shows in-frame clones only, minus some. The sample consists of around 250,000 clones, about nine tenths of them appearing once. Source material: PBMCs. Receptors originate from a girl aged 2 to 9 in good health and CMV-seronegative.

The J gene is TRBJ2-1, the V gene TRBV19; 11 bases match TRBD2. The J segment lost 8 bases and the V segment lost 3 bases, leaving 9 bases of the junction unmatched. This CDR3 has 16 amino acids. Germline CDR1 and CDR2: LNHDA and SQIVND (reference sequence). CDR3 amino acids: CASSIPLAGERDEQFF. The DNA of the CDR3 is TGTGCCAGTAGTATCCCACTAGCGGGAGAGCGTGATGAGCAGTTCTTC.

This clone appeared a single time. The CDR3 here is CASSLTGNQPQHF. In DNA form, the CDR3 reads TGTGCCAGCAGTTTAACAGGGAATCAGCCCCAGCATTTT. The chain employs TRBV27 and TRBJ1-5, with TRBD1 as a possible D gene (6 bases). The CDR3 totals 13 residues. Germline CDR1 is MNHEY and CDR2 is SMNVEV (reference sequence). The V end lost 2 bases, the J end lost 4 bases, and 6 bases lay between the germline ends.

CDR3 coding DNA: TGTGCCAGCAGCTCGGATGGGGGGGGCGAGCAGTACTTC. It encodes CASSSDGGGEQYF. This sequence joins TRBV11-2 and TRBJ2-7; TRBD2 aligns across 7 bases. This CDR3 contains 13 residues. The V gene's germline CDR1 is SGHAT and CDR2 FQNNGV. The V segment lost 4 bases and the J segment 6 bases; nucleotides outside the gene matches: 6.

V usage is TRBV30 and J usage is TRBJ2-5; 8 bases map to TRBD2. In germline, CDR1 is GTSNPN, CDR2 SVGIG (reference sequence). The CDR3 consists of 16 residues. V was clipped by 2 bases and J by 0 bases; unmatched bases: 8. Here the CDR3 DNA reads TGTGCCTGGAGTACCTCCGGACTAGCCTACCAAGAGACCCAGTACTTC. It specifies CAWSTSGLAYQETQYF.

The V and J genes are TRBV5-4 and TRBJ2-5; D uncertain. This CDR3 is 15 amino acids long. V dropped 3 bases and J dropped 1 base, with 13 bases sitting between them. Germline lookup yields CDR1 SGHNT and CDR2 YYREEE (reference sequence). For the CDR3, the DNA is TGTGCCAGCAGCTCCGAGCTGGTCGGCCAAGAGACCCAGTACTTC. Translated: CASSSELVGQETQYF.

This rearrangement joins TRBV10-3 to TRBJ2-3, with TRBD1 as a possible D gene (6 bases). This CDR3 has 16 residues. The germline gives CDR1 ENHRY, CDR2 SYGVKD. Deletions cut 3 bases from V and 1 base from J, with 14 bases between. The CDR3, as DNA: TGTGCCATCAGTGATAAGGGGGAAATTGGCACAGATACGCAGTATTTT. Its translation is CAISDKGEIGTDTQYF.

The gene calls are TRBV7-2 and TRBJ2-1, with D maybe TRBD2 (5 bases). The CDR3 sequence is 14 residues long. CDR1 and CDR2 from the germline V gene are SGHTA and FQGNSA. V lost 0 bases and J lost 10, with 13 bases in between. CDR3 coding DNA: TGTGCCAGCAGCTTAGCGCTTGCGACTAACGAGCAGTTCTTC. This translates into CASSLALATNEQFF.